A single sample is the source of the 23 T cell receptor beta chains below, sequenced in a study of Ad26.COV2.S vaccination and SARS-CoV-2 variants. Sequencing was performed with immunoSEQ multiplex PCR; in TCRdb, only in-frame clones are kept and a portion is missing. The data show around 320,000 clones, roughly 84% seen once. Treatment indicated: about 20 received Ad26.COV2.S at low or high dose, single or two shots; five or six received placebo; per-sample allocation not given. Samples came from day 63 after the first vaccine or placebo injection. This specimen was peripheral blood, taken in a trial of Ad26.COV2.S vaccine versus placebo. The receptors stem from a person between 18 and 65 years old who received the Ad26.COV2.S COVID-19 vaccine or a placebo.

The V call is TRBV5-6, the J call TRBJ1-5, with TRBD1 identical over 10 bases. V trimming: 1 base; J trimming: 5 bases; junction bases outside the gene matches: 6. CDR3 length: 16 residues. The germline CDR1 and CDR2 sequences are SGHDT and YYEEEE. The CDR3 sequence: CASSLYLTGGDQPQHF. In nucleotides, the CDR3 is TGTGCCAGCAGCTTGTACCTGACAGGGGGCGATCAGCCCCAGCATTTT.

J is TRBJ2-1 and V is TRBV15; no definite D call. Trimming took off 1 base at V and 3 bases at J, with 7 bases between the two ends. Germline CDR1 is LNHNV and CDR2 is YYDKDF (reference sequence). CDR3 length: 14 residues. CDR3 protein: CATSRATVYNEQFF. In nucleotides, the CDR3 is TGTGCCACCAGCAGAGCAACCGTCTACAATGAGCAGTTCTTC.

The gene calls are TRBV29-1 and TRBJ1-4, with TRBD1 matching over 8 bases. From germline, CDR1 is SQVTM and CDR2 ANQGSEA. Losses at the gene ends were 4 bases for V and 5 bases for J; bases not matched to a gene: 6. The CDR3 sequence is 14 residues long. In DNA form, the CDR3 reads TGCAGCGTTGCCGAGACAGGGGCCAATGAAAAACTGTTTTTT. Translating gives CSVAETGANEKLFF.

This clone turned up a few times. Other nucleotide sequences in the sample specify the same CDR3. The gene calls are TRBV19 and TRBJ1-2, with 8 bases matching TRBD1. Germline CDR1 reads LNHDA; CDR2 reads SQIVND (reference sequence). The CDR3 is 14 residues long. The V gene end was trimmed by 6 bases and the J gene end by 5 bases; junction bases not matched to a gene: 8. CDR3 sequence: CASSSRGQGYGYTF. CDR3 bases: TGTGCCAGTAGCTCCAGGGGGCAGGGTTATGGCTACACCTTC. The entire variable domain, with the rest obtained from reference TRBV19 and TRBJ1-2, is as follows: DGGITQSPKYLFRKEGQNVTLSCEQNLNHDAMYWYRQDPGQGLRLIYYSQIVNDFQKGDIAEGYSVSREKKESFPLTVTSAQKNPTAFYLCASSSRGQGYGYTFGSGTRLTVV.

The chain has TRBV5-6 and TRBJ2-5; 10 nucleotides agree with TRBD1. Germline values: CDR1 SGHDT, CDR2 YYEEEE. Trimming took 6 bases from V and 3 from J; bases not matched to a gene: 5. The CDR3 is 14 amino acids. DNA of the CDR3: TGTGCCAGCACTCCGGACAGGGGGGAAGAGACCCAGTACTTC. Its translation: CASTPDRGEETQYF. The full variable domain, rest sourced from reference TRBV5-6 and TRBJ2-5, is DAGVTQSPTHLIKTRGQQVTLRCSPKSGHDTVSWYQQALGQGPQFIFQYYEEEERQRGNFPDRFSGHQFPNYSSELNVNALLLGDSALYLCASTPDRGEETQYFGPGTRLLVL.

This clone has more than one count but fewer than ten. The chain uses TRBV30 and TRBJ1-3; D is undetermined. The V and J ends lost 2 bases and 2 bases respectively, with 10 bases between them. Germline V gene lookup returns CDR1 GTSNPN and CDR2 SVGIG (reference sequence). The CDR3 is made up of 14 amino acids. Here the CDR3 reads CAWSLGIAGNTIYF. Written as DNA, the CDR3 is TGTGCCTGGAGTTTAGGTATCGCTGGAAACACCATATATTTT.

This sequence joins TRBV10-3 and TRBJ2-7; the D is unclear. With 9 bases removed from V and 6 bases from J, the gap between germline ends came to 15 bases. Germline values: CDR1 ENHRY, CDR2 SYGVKD. This CDR3 is built from 12 residues. CDR3 residues: CAIRLDSAEQYF. The CDR3 DNA follows: TGTGCCATACGACTTGATTCGGCCGAGCAGTACTTC.

V usage is TRBV7-3 and J usage is TRBJ1-6; unclear D gene. Trimming removed 2 bases from V and 10 bases from J, with 9 bases in between. The germline V gene has CDR1 SGHTA and CDR2 FQGTGA. This CDR3 spans 13 amino acids. Written as DNA, the CDR3 is TGTGCCAGCAGCTTAGCAGGAAAGTCACCCCTCCACTTT. This codes for CASSLAGKSPLHF. The whole variable domain, filled in from reference TRBV7-3 and TRBJ1-6, reads GAGVSQTPSNKVTEKGKYVELRCDPISGHTALYWYRQSLGQGPEFLIYFQGTGAADDSGLPNDRFFAVRPEGSVSTLKIQRTERGDSAVYLCASSLAGKSPLHFGNGTRLTVT.

This CDR3 reads CASSLGTGVEEQYF. The CDR3 DNA is TGTGCCAGCAGCCTAGGGACAGGGGTAGAAGAGCAGTACTTC. The chain joins TRBV4-2 to TRBJ2-7, with TRBD1 matching over 10 bases. Trimming at V came to 4 bases and at J to 7 bases, leaving 7 bases not matched to a gene. Germline CDR1 and CDR2: LGHNA and YNFKEQ. This CDR3 is 14 amino acids long.

This clone appeared a single time. The chain's CDR3 is CASSYLGGAGQNEQFF. The CDR3 DNA follows: TGTGCCAGCAGCTACCTCGGGGGAGCGGGACAGAATGAGCAGTTCTTC. The rearrangement links TRBV7-3 to TRBJ2-1; D assignment may be TRBD1 or TRBD2 (7 bases each). Germline V gives CDR1 SGHTA, CDR2 FQGTGA. V shed 4 bases and J shed 7 bases, with 20 bases lying between them. The CDR3 extends over 16 amino acids.

The J gene is TRBJ2-2, the V gene TRBV5-5; the match to TRBD1 covers 10 bases. Germline values: CDR1 SGHKS, CDR2 YYEKEE (reference sequence). J was trimmed by 7 bases and V by 5 bases; bases with no gene match: 8. The length of the CDR3 is 15 residues. The CDR3 region is CASSSGQGVFGELFF. The CDR3 nucleotides read TGTGCCAGCAGTTCCGGACAGGGGGTGTTCGGGGAGCTGTTTTTT.

The chain couples TRBV19 to TRBJ2-7; TRBD2 aligns across 11 bases. Per the germline V gene, CDR1 is LNHDA and CDR2 is SQIVND (reference sequence). The V gene end was trimmed by 4 bases and the J gene end by 4 bases; junction bases not matched to a gene: 9. This CDR3 contains 16 residues. CDR3 region: CASSTTHSGGVYEQYF. The CDR3 DNA follows: TGTGCCAGTAGTACAACTCATAGCGGGGGGGTTTACGAGCAGTACTTC.

Of note for this clone: Additional DNA sequences in this sample encode the identical CDR3. V is TRBV7-9 and J is TRBJ1-1; D unclear. Germline lookup yields CDR1 SEHNR and CDR2 FQNEAQ (reference sequence). The CDR3 is made up of 11 amino acids. V lost 3 bases, J lost 1 base, and 0 bases lay in between. The CDR3 is CASSLNTEAFF. DNA of the CDR3: TGTGCCAGCAGCTTGAACACTGAAGCTTTCTTT.

This rearrangement joins TRBV7-9 to TRBJ1-2; no firm D call. V was shortened by 2 bases and J by 7 bases, with 5 bases between the two germline ends. The CDR3 is 11 amino acids. Germline V CDR1 and CDR2: SEHNR, FQNEAQ (reference sequence). The DNA for the CDR3 is TGTGCCAGCAGCTTATATGGTGGCTACACCTTC. This gives the protein CASSLYGGYTF.

This chain links TRBV29-1 with TRBJ2-1, with 11 bases identical to TRBD1. The trim removed 2 bases at V and 3 bases at J, leaving 3 bases unmatched. CDR1 is SQVTM and CDR2 is ANQGSEA in the germline V gene. The CDR3 loop spans 15 amino acids. CDR3: CSVERTGGDYNEQFF. The CDR3 nucleotides read TGCAGCGTTGAACGGACAGGGGGCGACTACAATGAGCAGTTCTTC.

The V and J genes are TRBV9 and TRBJ2-2, with 8 bases identical to TRBD1. After removal of 2 bases from V and 6 bases from J, the junction contained 9 bases not matched to a gene. Germline-derived CDR1 and CDR2 are SGDLS and YYNGEE. The CDR3 is 16 amino acids. The CDR3 reads CASSVSTGVNPGELFF. The CDR3 nucleotides are TGTGCCAGCAGCGTTTCGACAGGGGTTAATCCCGGGGAGCTGTTTTTT.

This chain joins TRBV4-2 and TRBJ1-2; weak D call: TRBD1 (5 bases). V was clipped by 0 bases and J by 7 bases, with 12 bases between them. The CDR3 consists of 14 residues. Germline V CDR1 and CDR2: LGHNA, YNFKEQ. This chain's CDR3 is CASSQDNGAAGYTF. The CDR3 DNA reads as TGTGCCAGCAGCCAAGATAACGGGGCGGCTGGCTACACCTTC.

This clone was seen only a few times. V and J are TRBV7-9 and TRBJ1-1; 8 bases are a match to TRBD1. CDR1 is SEHNR, CDR2 FQNEAQ, per germline (reference sequence). CDR3 length equals 13 residues. J was trimmed by 6 bases and V by 5 bases; bases with no gene match: 5. CDR3 residues: CASSETGVAEAFF. As DNA, the CDR3 is TGTGCCAGCAGCGAGACAGGGGTAGCTGAAGCTTTCTTT.

This clone was found once. This chain uses TRBV7-2 with TRBJ2-7; 7 positions match TRBD2. Per germline, CDR1 SGHTA and CDR2 FQGNSA. V shed 1 base, J shed 5 bases, and the junction held 5 bases outside the gene matches. This CDR3 contains 14 residues. The CDR3 DNA reads TGTGCCAGCAGCTTAGAGAAGGGGAGGGACGAGCAGTACTTC. This gives the protein CASSLEKGRDEQYF.

The V call is TRBV14, the J call TRBJ2-7; the D is unclear. Trimming pared 0 bases from V and 3 bases from J, leaving 9 bases between. CDR3 length equals 14 residues. CDR1 SGHDN and CDR2 FVKESK come from the germline V gene. This CDR3 reads CASSQESHHYEQYF. For the CDR3, the DNA is TGTGCCAGCAGCCAAGAAAGTCACCACTACGAGCAGTACTTC.

The rearrangement links TRBV4-1 to TRBJ2-7; TRBD2 might be the D (5 bases). The germline V and J ends were trimmed by 1 base and 3 bases, with 13 bases remaining between them. Germline lookup yields CDR1 MGHRA and CDR2 YSYEKL. This CDR3 region has 15 residues. The DNA of the CDR3 is TGCGCCAGCAGCCAAGGGAGGCAGGTGGACTACGAGCAGTACTTC. It yields the protein CASSQGRQVDYEQYF.

The rearrangement joins TRBV7-2 to TRBJ1-1; D perhaps matches TRBD1 (6 bases). CDR1 is SGHTA and CDR2 is FQGNSA in the germline V gene. The CDR3 consists of 14 residues. V lost 0 bases, J lost 4 bases, and 9 bases lay in between. Here the CDR3 reads CASSLARGSTEAFF. The CDR3 nucleotides are TGTGCCAGCAGCTTAGCCAGGGGAAGCACTGAAGCTTTCTTT.

This clone appeared once. The chain employs TRBV15 and TRBJ2-5; D uncertain. The V end lost 2 bases, the J end lost 7 bases, and 8 bases lay between the germline ends. The CDR3 totals 12 residues. The V gene's germline CDR1 is LNHNV and CDR2 YYDKDF (reference sequence). Written as DNA, the CDR3 is TGTGCCACCAGCAGACCTAAGGGGACCCAGTACTTC. Translated, it gives CATSRPKGTQYF.